The present T cell receptor beta chain was sequenced within a study of T cell responses to AZD1222 COVID-19 vaccine. Study-level findings and limits: Spike as a whole was targeted by vaccine-associated CD4 TCRs, dominant at 160-218 and 743-854. Increased Spike-specific TCR breadth and depth were observed after two AZD1222 doses. Mostly white British, mostly female donors; authors suggested clonal diversity may be underestimated.

Method: immunoSEQ multiplex PCR; TCRdb's copy keeps in-frame clones and lacks some. This table holds 150,000 to 200,000 clones, more than 75% found once. The CDR3 spans 17 residues. Germline V gives CDR1 KGHSH, CDR2 LQKENI. Between the trimmed V and J ends, which lost 0 bases and 0 bases, there was a span of 12 bases. Concerning this clone itself: Its antigen is unknown.

This TCR was sampled from an adult who received the AZD1222 COVID-19 vaccine. The starting material was peripheral blood, obtained 28 days after the second AZD1222 dose. J is TRBJ1-5 and V is TRBV18; perhaps TRBD1 as D (6 bases). DNA of the CDR3: TGTGCCAGCTCACCACCGGGGGGGGGCAATAGCAATCAGCCCCAGCATTTT. Amino acid sequence: CASSPPGGGNSNQPQHF.